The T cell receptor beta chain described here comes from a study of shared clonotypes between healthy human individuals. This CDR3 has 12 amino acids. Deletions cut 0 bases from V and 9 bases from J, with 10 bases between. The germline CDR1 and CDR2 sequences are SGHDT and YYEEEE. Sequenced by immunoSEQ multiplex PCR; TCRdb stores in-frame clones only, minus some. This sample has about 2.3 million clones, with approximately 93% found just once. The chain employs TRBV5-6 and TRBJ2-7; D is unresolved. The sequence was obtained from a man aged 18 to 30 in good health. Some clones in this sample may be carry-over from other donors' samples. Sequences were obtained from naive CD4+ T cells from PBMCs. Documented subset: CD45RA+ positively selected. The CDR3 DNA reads TGTGCCAGCAGCTTGGAGAACGGTCCGCAGTACTTC. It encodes CASSLENGPQYF.